This T cell receptor (beta chain) is from a study of early T cells in non-severe SARS-CoV-2 infection. Study-wide results and caveats: VDJdb matching favored anti-spike CD8 responses, missing private and CD4 specificities.

A single record per CDR3 protein comes from TCRdb applying MiXCR to the 5' RACE reads. The data show approximately 67,000 distinct CDR3 sequences, approximately 9.1% seen once. This clonotype was counted at least ten times. Its antigen is unknown. Per the germline V gene, CDR1 is LNHDA and CDR2 is SQIVND (reference sequence). V lost 1 base, J lost 1 base, and 7 bases lay in between. The CDR3 consists of 14 residues. The TCR comes from an adult who was a healthcare worker with PCR-confirmed SARS-CoV-2 infection or an uninfected control (not recorded which). The J gene is TRBJ2-5, the V gene TRBV19; D is undetermined. Sequencing input: whole blood. Written as DNA, the CDR3 is TGTGCCAGTAGTATAGTTGGGGTCCAAGAGACCCAGTACTTC. It yields the protein CASSIVGVQETQYF.